This is a list of T cell receptor beta chains from one sample in a study of T-cell reconstitution after alpha-beta-depleted transplantation in children. TCRdb processed the PCR reads anew with MiXCR; each CDR3 protein has one entry. There are around 500,000 distinct CDR3 sequences in the sample; roughly an eighth occur only once, and around 6.1% lies in the top ten. The sequencing used PBMCs from the stem cell graft donor, collected from the stem cell graft. These receptors were taken from a human donor who donated a stem cell graft to a child with combined immunodeficiency. Each CDR3 is given with its conserved first and last residue. Each record gives: V gene, J gene, CDR3 protein.

>TRBV7-2|TRBJ2-3
CASSEALGRGGTDTQYF
>TRBV29-1|TRBJ2-3
CSVEVTGDLTDTQYF
>TRBV12-3/TRBV12-4|TRBJ1-1
CASSVTMNTEAFF
>TRBV20-1|TRBJ2-1
CSARGATSSYNEQFF
>TRBV12-3/TRBV12-4|TRBJ2-3
CASRATGGPTDTQYF
>TRBV5-1|TRBJ2-7
CASGNRQGAYYEQYF
>TRBV7-2|TRBJ2-3
CASKGSGDTQYF
>TRBV3-1|TRBJ2-7
CASSQDVGGGSGEQYF
>TRBV7-9|TRBJ2-7
CASSLYQDEQYF
>TRBV10-3|TRBJ2-7
CAISEPAEAGEQYF
>TRBV7-8|TRBJ2-7
CASSHWLDDEQYF
>TRBV15|TRBJ2-1
CATSKLAGDSYNEQFF
>TRBV20-1|TRBJ2-1
CSASNPAGWPDEQFF
>TRBV7-9|TRBJ2-1
CASSSWSGQGNNEQFF
>TRBV27|TRBJ2-1
CATQPGLGYEQFF
>TRBV7-8|TRBJ2-5
CASSQGEGRETQYF
>TRBV12-3/TRBV12-4|TRBJ2-1
CASTTFGGANRDEQFF
>TRBV3-1|TRBJ2-2
CASSPRTGFDGELFF
>TRBV30|TRBJ1-1
CAWRLRDEAFF
>TRBV29-1|TRBJ1-1
CSVGQGGDTEAFF
>TRBV4-3|TRBJ2-1
CASSQDWVRQGSYNEQFF
>TRBV12-3/TRBV12-4|TRBJ2-5
CASSLGEGAEGQETQYF
>TRBV11-3|TRBJ1-4
CASTSDRGNEKLFF
>TRBV11-2|TRBJ2-7
CASSRPFTYEQYF
>TRBV29-1|TRBJ1-1
CSVTPREMNTEAFF
>TRBV5-1|TRBJ2-3
CASSLIATDTQYF
>TRBV20-1|TRBJ2-1
CSARIAGNEQFF
>TRBV28|TRBJ2-7
CASSTIGHQRYEQYF
>TRBV7-6|TRBJ2-3
CASSSRPTTDTQYF
>TRBV3-1|TRBJ1-1
CASSRKPTGSRRNTEAFF
>TRBV6-2/TRBV6-3|TRBJ2-1
CASSYRLAYYNEQFF
>TRBV7-9|TRBJ2-1
CASRTSGASYNEQFF
>TRBV5-6|TRBJ2-3
CASSLDKPSTDTQYF